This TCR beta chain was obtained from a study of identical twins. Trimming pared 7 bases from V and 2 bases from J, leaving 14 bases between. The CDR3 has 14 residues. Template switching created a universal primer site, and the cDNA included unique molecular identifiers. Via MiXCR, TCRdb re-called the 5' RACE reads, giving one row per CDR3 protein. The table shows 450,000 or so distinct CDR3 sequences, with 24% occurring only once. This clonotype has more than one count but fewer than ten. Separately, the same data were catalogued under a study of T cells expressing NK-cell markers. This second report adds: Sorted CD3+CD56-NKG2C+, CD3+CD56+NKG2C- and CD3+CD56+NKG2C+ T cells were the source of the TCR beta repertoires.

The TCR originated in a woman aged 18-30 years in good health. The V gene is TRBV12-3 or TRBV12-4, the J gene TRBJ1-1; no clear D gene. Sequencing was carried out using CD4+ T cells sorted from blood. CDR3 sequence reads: CASTLWRLNTEAFF. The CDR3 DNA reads TGTGCCAGCACCTTGTGGCGCTTAAACACTGAAGCTTTCTTT.